The 15 T cell receptor beta chains below come from one sample, sequenced in a study of T cells in Graves' hyperthyroidism and ophthalmopathy. Using RNA transcripts as the source, TCR beta CDR3 regions were amplified. The study used the HTBI primer set for a first-round RT-PCR of the TCR CDR3. Using its own MiXCR run on the multiplex PCR reads, TCRdb lists one record per CDR3 protein. The table lists some 600,000 distinct CDR3 sequences, approximately 13% of them singletons. Sequences were obtained from blood. The receptors come from a woman aged 25-40 years with Graves' hyperthyroidism that later progressed to Graves' ophthalmopathy.

The table lists this clonotype with many counts. This sequence joins TRBV12-5 and TRBJ2-2, with D perhaps TRBD1 (6 bases). Germline V gene sequence: CDR1 LGHNT, CDR2 FRNRAP. The CDR3 covers 20 residues. Trimming took 2 bases from V and 0 from J, leaving 22 bases between them. CDR3 sequence: CASGLILDRFLTTNTGELFF. CDR3 nucleotide sequence: TGTGCTAGTGGTTTGATACTGGACAGATTCTTAACAACGAACACCGGGGAGCTGTTTTTT.

The CDR3 region is CAWRTTGPFYGYTF. The CDR3 DNA reads TGTGCCTGGAGAACTACAGGGCCCTTCTATGGCTACACCTTC. The chain uses TRBV30 and TRBJ1-2, with a tentative D call TRBD1 (6 bases). CDR3 size: 14 residues. V lost 3 bases to trimming and J lost 4 bases, with 15 bases between them. The V gene's germline CDR1 is GTSNPN and CDR2 SVGIG (reference sequence).

This clonotype appeared many times. The chain couples TRBV12-3 or TRBV12-4 to TRBJ2-7; D is unresolved. CDR3 size: 12 residues. The V end was cut by 2 bases, the J end by 3 bases, with 5 bases between. This chain's CDR3 is CASSLILYEQYF. DNA of the CDR3: TGTGCCAGCAGTTTAATCCTCTACGAGCAGTACTTC.

This clonotype was recorded at least ten times. J is TRBJ2-7 and V is TRBV20-1; 9 bases agree with TRBD1. CDR3 size: 13 residues. V dropped 6 bases and J dropped 5; count of bases not matched to a gene: 8. The germline V gene encodes CDR1 DFQATT and CDR2 SNEGSKA (reference sequence). CDR3 sequence (DNA): TGCAGTGCCGGATCGGGACAGGGCCACGAGCAGTACTTC. Amino acid sequence: CSAGSGQGHEQYF.

This clonotype occurred many times. The chain combines TRBV10-3 with TRBJ1-5; D is unresolved. The ends were cut back, 5 bases at V and 6 bases at J, with 14 bases in the middle. The CDR3 runs 14 residues. In germline, CDR1 is ENHRY, CDR2 SYGVKD. CDR3 region: CAISKDGPGQPQHF. CDR3 sequence (DNA): TGTGCCATCAGTAAGGACGGGCCGGGTCAGCCCCAGCATTTT.

This clonotype was seen repeatedly, ten times or more. This chain joins TRBV7-6 and TRBJ2-3, with 11 nucleotides matching TRBD2. This CDR3 comprises 17 residues. Germline V gene lookup returns CDR1 SGHVS and CDR2 FNYEAQ. The V and J ends lost 4 bases and 0 bases, in that order; junction bases with no gene match: 6. The CDR3 bases are TGTGCCAGCAGCTCCGTAGCGGGAGGGGCTAGCACAGATACGCAGTATTTT. This sequence encodes CASSSVAGGASTDTQYF.

Ten or more counts support this clonotype. The V gene is TRBV7-9, the J gene TRBJ1-5; D is unresolved. The CDR3 contains 14 residues. Germline CDR1 is SEHNR and CDR2 is FQNEAQ (reference sequence). Trimming shortened V by 3 bases and J by 0 bases, and 6 bases separated the two germline ends. CDR3 in DNA: TGTGCCAGCAGCTTTATGGATAGCAATCAGCCCCAGCATTTT. It codes for CASSFMDSNQPQHF.

The V gene is TRBV4-3, the J gene TRBJ2-7; 9 nucleotides agree with TRBD1. The germline V gene encodes CDR1 LGHNA and CDR2 YSLEER. V shed 3 bases, J shed 5 bases, and the junction held 2 bases outside the gene matches. The CDR3 contains 13 residues. CDR3 amino acids: CASSQGQGHEQYF. The CDR3 nucleotides read TGCGCCAGCAGCCAGGGACAGGGCCACGAGCAGTACTTC.

The chain employs TRBV7-9 and TRBJ2-4; 8 bases match TRBD1. The CDR3 is 13 amino acids. V lost 6 bases to trimming and J lost 6 bases; unmatched junction nucleotides: 4. The germline CDR1 and CDR2 sequences are SEHNR and FQNEAQ (reference sequence). The CDR3 loop reads CASSTGQGNIQYF. CDR3 in DNA: TGTGCCAGCAGTACCGGACAGGGAAACATTCAGTACTTC.

This clonotype occurred many times. V is TRBV20-1 and J is TRBJ2-1, with TRBD2 matching over 10 bases. CDR1 is DFQATT, CDR2 SNEGSKA, per germline (reference sequence). The CDR3 runs 15 residues. The ends lost 0 bases at V and 6 bases at J; junction bases unmatched: 5. CDR3 in amino acids: CSARDVTSGINEQFF. CDR3 DNA sequence: TGCAGTGCTAGAGATGTAACTAGCGGGATCAATGAGCAGTTCTTC.

The rearrangement joins TRBV7-2 to TRBJ2-5; TRBD1 is a possible D gene (5 bases). Deletions cut 1 base from V and 5 bases from J, with 11 bases between. Germline lookup yields CDR1 SGHTA and CDR2 FQGNSA. The CDR3 runs to 14 residues. DNA of the CDR3: TGTGCCAGCAGCTTAGTCAGGGCCTGGGAGACCCAGTACTTC. Translation gives CASSLVRAWETQYF. Supplemented by reference TRBV7-2 and TRBJ2-5, the full variable domain reads GAGVSQSPSNKVTEKGKDVELRCDPISGHTALYWYRQSLGQGLEFLIYFQGNSAPDKSGLPSDRFSAERTGGSVSTLTIQRTQQEDSAVYLCASSLVRAWETQYFGPGTRLLVL.

This clonotype was seen a handful of times. This chain uses TRBV19 with TRBJ1-4, with 8 bases aligning to TRBD1. V trimming: 7 bases; J trimming: 6 bases; junction bases outside the gene matches: 10. The length of the CDR3 is 15 residues. Germline CDR1 and CDR2: LNHDA and SQIVND (reference sequence). CDR3 bases: TGTGCCAGTAAGATTCGCAGGGGGCTTGATGAAAAACTGTTTTTT. This codes for CASKIRRGLDEKLFF.

The gene calls are TRBV30 and TRBJ2-1; 8 nucleotides align to TRBD2. Looked up from germline, CDR1 is GTSNPN and CDR2 is SVGIG (reference sequence). The CDR3 is made up of 14 amino acids. Germline trimming cut 3 bases from V and 9 bases from J; bases unmatched to any gene: 10. The chain's CDR3 is CAWSLAGRGGEQFF. CDR3 sequence (DNA): TGTGCCTGGAGCTTAGCGGGAAGGGGGGGTGAGCAGTTCTTC.

This clonotype appeared many times. The J gene is TRBJ1-2, the V gene TRBV9; 7 nucleotides align to TRBD1. V shed 0 bases, J shed 0 bases, and the junction held 5 bases outside the gene matches. This CDR3 region has 16 residues. Germline assignment: CDR1 SGDLS and CDR2 YYNGEE. This CDR3 reads CASSVAGTATNYGYTF. In DNA form, the CDR3 reads TGTGCCAGCAGCGTAGCCGGGACAGCTACTAACTATGGCTACACCTTC.

This clonotype was recorded at least ten times. The V call is TRBV28, the J call TRBJ1-1; no reliable D call. V was clipped by 1 base and J by 1 base, with 7 bases between them. The CDR3 consists of 14 residues. Looked up from germline, CDR1 is MDHEN and CDR2 is SYDVKM. For the CDR3, the DNA is TGTGCCAGCAGTTTATTTCCCAGGAACACTGAAGCTTTCTTT. Encoded protein: CASSLFPRNTEAFF.